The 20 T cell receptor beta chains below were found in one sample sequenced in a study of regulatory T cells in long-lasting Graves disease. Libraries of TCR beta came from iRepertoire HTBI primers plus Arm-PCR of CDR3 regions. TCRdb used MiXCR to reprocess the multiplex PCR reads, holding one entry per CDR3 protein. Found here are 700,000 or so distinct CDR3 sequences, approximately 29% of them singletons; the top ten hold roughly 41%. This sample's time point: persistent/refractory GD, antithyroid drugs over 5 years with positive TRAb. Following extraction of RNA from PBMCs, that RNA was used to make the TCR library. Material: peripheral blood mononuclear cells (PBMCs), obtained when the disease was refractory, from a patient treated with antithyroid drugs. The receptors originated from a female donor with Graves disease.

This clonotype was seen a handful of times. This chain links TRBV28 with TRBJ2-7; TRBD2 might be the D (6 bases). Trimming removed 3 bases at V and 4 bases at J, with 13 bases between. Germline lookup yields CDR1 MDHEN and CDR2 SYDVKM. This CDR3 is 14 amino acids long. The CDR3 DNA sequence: TGTGCCAGCAGTTTCGGCGGGATGGTTTACGAGCAGTACTTC. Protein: CASSFGGMVYEQYF.

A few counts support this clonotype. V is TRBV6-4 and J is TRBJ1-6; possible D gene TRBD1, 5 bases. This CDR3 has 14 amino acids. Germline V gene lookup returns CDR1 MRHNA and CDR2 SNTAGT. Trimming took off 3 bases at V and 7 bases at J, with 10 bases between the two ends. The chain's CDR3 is CASSERGWNSPLHF. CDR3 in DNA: TGTGCCAGCAGTGAAAGGGGCTGGAATTCACCCCTCCACTTT.

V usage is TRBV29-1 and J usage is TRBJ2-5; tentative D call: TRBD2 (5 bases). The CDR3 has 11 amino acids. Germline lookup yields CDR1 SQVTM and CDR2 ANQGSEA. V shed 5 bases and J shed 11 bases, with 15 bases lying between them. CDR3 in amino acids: CSVQWSWEQYF. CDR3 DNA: TGCAGCGTTCAATGGAGCTGGGAGCAGTACTTC.

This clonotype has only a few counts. CDR3 residues: CASSPATGNKGYTF. As DNA, the CDR3 is TGTGCCAGCTCACCCGCGACAGGGAATAAGGGCTACACCTTC. V gene TRBV18 combines with J gene TRBJ1-2, with 7 bases identical to TRBD1. The length of the CDR3 is 14 residues. V shed 3 bases, J shed 8 bases, and the junction held 9 bases outside the gene matches. The germline gives CDR1 KGHSH, CDR2 LQKENI.

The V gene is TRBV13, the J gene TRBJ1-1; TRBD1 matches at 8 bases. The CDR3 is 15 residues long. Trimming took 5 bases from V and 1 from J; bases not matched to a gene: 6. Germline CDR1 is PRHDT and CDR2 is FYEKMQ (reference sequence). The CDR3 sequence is CASSRTGQGNTEAFF. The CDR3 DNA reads TGTGCCAGCAGCCGGACAGGACAGGGGAACACTGAAGCTTTCTTT.

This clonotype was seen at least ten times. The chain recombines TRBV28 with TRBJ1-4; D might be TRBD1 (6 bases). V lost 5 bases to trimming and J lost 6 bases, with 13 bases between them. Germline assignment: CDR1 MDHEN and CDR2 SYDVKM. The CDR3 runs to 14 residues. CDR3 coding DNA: TGTGCCAGCAGTGCCCAGGGGTTGGATGAAAAACTGTTTTTT. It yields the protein CASSAQGLDEKLFF.

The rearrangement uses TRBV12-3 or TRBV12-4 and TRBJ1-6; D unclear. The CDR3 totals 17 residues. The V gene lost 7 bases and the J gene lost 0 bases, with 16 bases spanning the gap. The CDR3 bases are TGTGCCAGCACCCTAGGACCGACGAGCTCCTATAATTCACCCCTCCACTTT. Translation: CASTLGPTSSYNSPLHF.

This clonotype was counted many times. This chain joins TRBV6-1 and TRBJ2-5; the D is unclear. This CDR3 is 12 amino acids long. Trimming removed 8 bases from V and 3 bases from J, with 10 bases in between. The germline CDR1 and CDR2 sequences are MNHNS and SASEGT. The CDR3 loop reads CASSGPEETQYF. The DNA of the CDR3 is TGTGCCAGCTCCGGCCCAGAAGAGACCCAGTACTTC.

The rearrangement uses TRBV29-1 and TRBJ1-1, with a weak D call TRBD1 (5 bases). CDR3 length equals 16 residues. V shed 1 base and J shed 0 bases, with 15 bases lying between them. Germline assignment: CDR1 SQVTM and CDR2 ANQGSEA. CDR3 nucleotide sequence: TGCAGCGTTGAAGGGGTGGGGGGGGGGATGAACACTGAAGCTTTCTTT. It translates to CSVEGVGGGMNTEAFF.

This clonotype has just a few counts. CDR3: CATSRDSSWDTGELFF. The CDR3 DNA follows: TGTGCCACCAGCAGAGACTCATCCTGGGACACCGGGGAGCTGTTTTTT. The chain employs TRBV15 and TRBJ2-2; D uncertain. Germline V gene data show CDR1 as LNHNV and CDR2 as YYDKDF (reference sequence). Trimming removed 0 bases at V and 3 bases at J, with 11 bases between. The CDR3 contains 16 residues.

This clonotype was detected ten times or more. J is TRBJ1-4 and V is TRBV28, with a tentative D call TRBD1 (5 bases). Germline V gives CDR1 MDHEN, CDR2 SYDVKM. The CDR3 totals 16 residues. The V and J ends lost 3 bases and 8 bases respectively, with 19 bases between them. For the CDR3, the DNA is TGTGCCAGCAGTTTTCAGAGGGACCGACCCCGGGAAAAACTGTTTTTT. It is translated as CASSFQRDRPREKLFF.

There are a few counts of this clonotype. The CDR3 coding sequence is TGTGCCAGCAGCTTAATGGGACAGGGCCACGAGCAGTACTTC. Its protein is CASSLMGQGHEQYF. The chain is built from TRBV7-3 and TRBJ2-7, with 9 bases identical to TRBD1. Per the germline V gene, CDR1 is SGHTA and CDR2 is FQGTGA. After removal of 1 base from V and 5 bases from J, the junction contained 3 bases not matched to a gene. The CDR3 is made up of 14 amino acids.

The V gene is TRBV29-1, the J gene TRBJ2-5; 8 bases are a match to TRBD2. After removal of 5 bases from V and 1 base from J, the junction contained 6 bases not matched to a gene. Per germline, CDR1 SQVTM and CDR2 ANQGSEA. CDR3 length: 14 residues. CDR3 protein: CSVTASGFQETQYF. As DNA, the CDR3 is TGCAGCGTTACGGCTAGCGGGTTCCAAGAGACCCAGTACTTC.

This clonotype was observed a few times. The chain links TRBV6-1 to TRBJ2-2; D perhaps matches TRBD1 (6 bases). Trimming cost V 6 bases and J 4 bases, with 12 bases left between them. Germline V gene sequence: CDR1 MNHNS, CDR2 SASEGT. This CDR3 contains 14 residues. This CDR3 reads CASRRTEGTGELFF. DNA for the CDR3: TGTGCCAGCAGACGGACAGAGGGCACCGGGGAGCTGTTTTTT.

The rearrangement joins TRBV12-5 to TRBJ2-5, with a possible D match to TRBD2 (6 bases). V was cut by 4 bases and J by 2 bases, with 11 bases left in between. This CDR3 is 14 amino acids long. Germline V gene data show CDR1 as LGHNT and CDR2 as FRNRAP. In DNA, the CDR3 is TGTGCTAGTGGTTCCGGGACTGTACAAGAGACCCAGTACTTC. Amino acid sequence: CASGSGTVQETQYF.

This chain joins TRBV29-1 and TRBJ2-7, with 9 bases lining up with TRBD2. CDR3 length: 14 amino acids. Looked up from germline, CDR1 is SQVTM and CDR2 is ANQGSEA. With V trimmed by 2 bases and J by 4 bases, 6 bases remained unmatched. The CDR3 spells CSVELGGRAYEQYF. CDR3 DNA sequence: TGCAGCGTTGAACTAGGCGGGAGGGCTTACGAGCAGTACTTC.

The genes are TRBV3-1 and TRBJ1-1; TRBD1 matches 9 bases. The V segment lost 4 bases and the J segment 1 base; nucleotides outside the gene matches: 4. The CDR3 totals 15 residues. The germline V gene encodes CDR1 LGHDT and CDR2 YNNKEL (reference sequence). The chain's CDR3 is CASSRYRGPNTEAFF. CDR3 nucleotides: TGTGCCAGCAGCCGATACAGGGGGCCGAACACTGAAGCTTTCTTT.

The CDR3 DNA follows: TGCAGCGTTGCGATCGAATGGGGGGGCACCGGGGAGCTGTTTTTT. It specifies CSVAIEWGGTGELFF. The chain links TRBV29-1 to TRBJ2-2, with TRBD2 matching over 7 bases. This CDR3 has 15 amino acids. Germline CDR1 and CDR2: SQVTM and ANQGSEA. V trimming: 4 bases; J trimming: 4 bases; junction bases outside the gene matches: 9.

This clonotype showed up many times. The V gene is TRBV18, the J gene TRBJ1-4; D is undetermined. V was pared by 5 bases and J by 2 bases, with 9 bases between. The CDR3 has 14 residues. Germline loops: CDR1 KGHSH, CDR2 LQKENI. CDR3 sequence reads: CASSERTTNEKLFF. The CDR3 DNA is TGTGCCAGCTCAGAACGTACGACTAATGAAAAACTGTTTTTT.

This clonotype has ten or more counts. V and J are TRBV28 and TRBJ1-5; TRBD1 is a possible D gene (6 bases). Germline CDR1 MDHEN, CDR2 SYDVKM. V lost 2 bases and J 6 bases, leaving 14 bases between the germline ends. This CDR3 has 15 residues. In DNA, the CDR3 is TGTGCCAGCAGTTTAGAGGGGGAATCGAGTCAGCCCCAGCATTTT. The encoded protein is CASSLEGESSQPQHF.